The TCR beta chain described here comes from a study of human T cells and chemical hapten exposure. A few counts support this clonotype. V lost 3 bases and J lost 8, with 13 bases in between. Germline-derived CDR1 and CDR2 are DFQATT and SNEGSKA (reference sequence). The CDR3 spans 13 residues. During construction of the library, unique molecular identifiers were attached to individual cDNA molecules for quantitative, reproducible TCR counting. Under the authors' procedure: Sampled TCR counts reached a median of around 94,000 per sample, with values ranging from roughly 20,000 to 700,000. TCRdb independently ran MiXCR on the RACE reads; one entry per CDR3 protein. The V and J calls reflect TCRdb's pipeline rather than the authors' work. The profile covers some 170,000 distinct CDR3 sequences, with 20% to 25% appearing a single time and approximately 6.7% taken by the ten largest. Time point meaning: patch test 1, 2 weeks after DPC sensitization. Treatment specified: therapeutic diphenylcyclopropenone sensitization with weekly scalp DPC. Drawing of blood took place ahead of applying each patch test.

The sequenced sample was whole blood, obtained in connection with sensitization to the hapten diphenylcyclopropenone (DPC). The source is a woman aged 45-65 years with alopecia areata. Some clones in this sample may be carry-over from other donors' samples. The genes are TRBV20-1 and TRBJ1-4, with D possibly being TRBD1 (5 bases). The CDR3 DNA sequence: TGCAGTGCTAGCTTTGGGACCGTAGAAAAACTGTTTTTT. Protein sequence: CSASFGTVEKLFF.